Only a few counts were recorded for the clone carrying this T cell receptor (beta chain). Its target is unknown. This CDR3 spans 16 amino acids. CDR1 and CDR2 from the germline V gene are LGHDT and YNNKEL (reference sequence). The J segment lost 10 bases and the V segment lost 1 base, leaving 9 bases of the junction unmatched. The record originates from a study of T cells in Graves' hyperthyroidism and ophthalmopathy. A NOSPECS grade of at least 4, a Clinical Activity Score of at least 3 and duration under 3 months were recorded in ophthalmopathy patients. Any patient presenting with uncontrolled infection, other autoimmune disease, pregnancy or lactation was left out. Researchers took RNA transcripts and amplified the TCR beta CDR3 regions from them. An initial round of RT-PCR targeting the TCR CDR3 relied on the HTBI primer set. TCRdb processed the multiplex PCR reads anew with MiXCR; each CDR3 protein has one entry. This table holds 490,000 or so distinct CDR3 sequences, 20% to 25% found once.

General observations from the study: Ophthalmopathy was predicted by the model a median of approximately 6 months ahead of onset.

Input material: blood. The chain recombines TRBV3-1 with TRBJ2-5, with TRBD2 identical over 13 bases. The receptor comes from a woman aged 70-85 years with Graves' ophthalmopathy. The CDR3 nucleotides read TGTGCCAGCAGCCAAGGAACTAGACTAGCGGGGGGCATCCAGTACTTC. Its protein product is CASSQGTRLAGGIQYF.